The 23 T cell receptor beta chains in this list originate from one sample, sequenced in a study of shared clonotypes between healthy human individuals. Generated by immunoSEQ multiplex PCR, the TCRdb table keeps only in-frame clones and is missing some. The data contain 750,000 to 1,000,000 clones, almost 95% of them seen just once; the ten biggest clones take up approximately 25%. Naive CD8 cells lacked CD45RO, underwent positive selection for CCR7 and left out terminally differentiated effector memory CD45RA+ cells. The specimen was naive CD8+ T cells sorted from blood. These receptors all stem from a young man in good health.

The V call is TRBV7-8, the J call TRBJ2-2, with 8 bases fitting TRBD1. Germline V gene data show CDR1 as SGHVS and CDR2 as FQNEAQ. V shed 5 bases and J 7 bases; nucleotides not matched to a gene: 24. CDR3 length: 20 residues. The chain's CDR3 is CASSKRATGQVPPQIGELFF. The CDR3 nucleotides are TGTGCCAGCAGCAAGAGGGCTACGGGACAGGTACCACCGCAAATCGGGGAGCTGTTTTTT.

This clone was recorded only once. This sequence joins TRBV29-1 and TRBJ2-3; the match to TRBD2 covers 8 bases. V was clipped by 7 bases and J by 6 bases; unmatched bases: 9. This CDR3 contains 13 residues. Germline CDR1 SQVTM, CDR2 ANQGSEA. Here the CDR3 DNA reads TGCAGCGCTGGGACTAGTGTTACCGATACGCAGTATTTT. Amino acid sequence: CSAGTSVTDTQYF.

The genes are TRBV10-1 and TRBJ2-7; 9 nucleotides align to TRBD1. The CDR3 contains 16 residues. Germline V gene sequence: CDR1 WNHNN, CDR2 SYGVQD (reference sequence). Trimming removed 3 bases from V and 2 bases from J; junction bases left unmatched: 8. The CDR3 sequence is CASSDPKGQGAYEQYF. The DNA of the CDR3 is TGCGCCAGCAGTGACCCGAAGGGACAGGGCGCCTACGAGCAGTACTTC.

In nucleotides, the CDR3 is TGTGCCAGCAGCTACCCTACCTCTGGGAGGGGAGGTTACAATGAGCAGTTCTTC. Translation gives CASSYPTSGRGGYNEQFF. The rearrangement joins TRBV7-9 to TRBJ2-1, with TRBD2 identical over 7 bases. CDR3 length equals 18 residues. Germline V lookup: CDR1 SEHNR, CDR2 FQNEAQ (reference sequence). The junction had 16 bases not matched to a gene; V was cut back by 4 bases and J by 4 bases.

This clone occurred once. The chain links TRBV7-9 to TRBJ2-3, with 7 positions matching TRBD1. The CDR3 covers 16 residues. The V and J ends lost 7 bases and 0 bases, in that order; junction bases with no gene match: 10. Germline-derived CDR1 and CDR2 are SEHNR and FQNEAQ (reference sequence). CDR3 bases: TGTGCCAGCATGCGCAGGGACAGCCTTAGCACAGATACGCAGTATTTT. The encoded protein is CASMRRDSLSTDTQYF.

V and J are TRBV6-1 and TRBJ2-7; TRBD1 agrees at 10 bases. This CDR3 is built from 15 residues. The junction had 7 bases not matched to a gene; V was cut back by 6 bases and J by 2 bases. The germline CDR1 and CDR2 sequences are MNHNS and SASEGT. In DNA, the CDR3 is TGTGCCAGCAGAACGGGACAGGGGCTCGCCTACGAGCAGTACTTC. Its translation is CASRTGQGLAYEQYF.

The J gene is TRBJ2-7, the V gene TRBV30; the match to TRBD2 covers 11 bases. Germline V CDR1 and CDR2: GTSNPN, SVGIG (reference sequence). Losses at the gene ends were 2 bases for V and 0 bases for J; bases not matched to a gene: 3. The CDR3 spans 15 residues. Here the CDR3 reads CAWSPTSGSSYEQYF. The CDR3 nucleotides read TGTGCCTGGAGTCCCACTAGCGGGAGCTCCTACGAGCAGTACTTC.

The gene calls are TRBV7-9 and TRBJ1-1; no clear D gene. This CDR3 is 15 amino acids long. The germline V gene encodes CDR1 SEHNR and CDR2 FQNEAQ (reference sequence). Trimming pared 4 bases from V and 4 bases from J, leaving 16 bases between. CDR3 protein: CASSSSKAEVTEAFF. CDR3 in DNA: TGTGCCAGCAGCTCCAGTAAAGCAGAAGTCACTGAAGCTTTCTTT.

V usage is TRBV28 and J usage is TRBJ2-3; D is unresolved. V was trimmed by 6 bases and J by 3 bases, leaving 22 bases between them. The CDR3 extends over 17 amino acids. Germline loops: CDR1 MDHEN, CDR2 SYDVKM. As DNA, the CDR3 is TGTGCCAGCAGGGCACGTGGCCTAAGATATGGGACAGATACGCAGTATTTT. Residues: CASRARGLRYGTDTQYF.

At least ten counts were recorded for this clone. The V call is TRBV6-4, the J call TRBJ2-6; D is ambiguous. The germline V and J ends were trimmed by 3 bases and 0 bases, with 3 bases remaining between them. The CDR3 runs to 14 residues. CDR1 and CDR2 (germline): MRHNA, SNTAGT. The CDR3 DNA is TGTGCCAGCAGTGAAGGCTCTGGGGCCAACGTCCTGACTTTC. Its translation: CASSEGSGANVLTF.

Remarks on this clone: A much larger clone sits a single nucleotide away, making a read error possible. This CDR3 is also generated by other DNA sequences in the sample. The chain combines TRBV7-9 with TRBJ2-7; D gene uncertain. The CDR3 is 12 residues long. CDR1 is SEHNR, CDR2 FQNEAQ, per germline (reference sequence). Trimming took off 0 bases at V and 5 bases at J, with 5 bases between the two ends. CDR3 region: CASSLAPDEQYF. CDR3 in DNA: TGTGCCAGCAGCTTAGCGCCGGACGAGCAGTACTTC. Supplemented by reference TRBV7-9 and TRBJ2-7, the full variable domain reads DTGVSQNPRHKITKRGQNVTFRCDPISEHNRLYWYRQTLGQGPEFLTYFQNEAQLEKSRLLSDRFSAERPKGSFSTLEIQRTEQGDSAMYLCASSLAPDEQYFGPGTRLTVT.

The CDR3 sequence: CAISETSGYEQYF. CDR3 nucleotides: TGTGCCATCAGTGAGACTAGCGGATACGAGCAGTACTTC. This chain joins TRBV10-3 and TRBJ2-7, with 8 bases that match TRBD2. There are 13 residues in the CDR3. Germline V lookup: CDR1 ENHRY, CDR2 SYGVKD. The V gene end was trimmed by 2 bases and the J gene end by 4 bases; junction bases not matched to a gene: 1.

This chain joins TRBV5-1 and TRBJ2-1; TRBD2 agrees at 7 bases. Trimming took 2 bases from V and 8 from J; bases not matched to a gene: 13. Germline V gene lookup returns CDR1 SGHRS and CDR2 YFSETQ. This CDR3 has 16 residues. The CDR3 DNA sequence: TGCGCCAGCAGCTTCTGGCGGGAGACGTCTTACGATGAGCAGTTCTTC. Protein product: CASSFWRETSYDEQFF.

CDR3 coding DNA: TGCGCCAGCAGCTTGGGACTAGCGGGGACCTCCCGCTCCTACAATGAGCAGTTCTTC. This sequence encodes CASSLGLAGTSRSYNEQFF. V usage is TRBV5-1 and J usage is TRBJ2-1; TRBD2 matches 11 bases. The germline CDR1 and CDR2 sequences are SGHRS and YFSETQ. The CDR3 length is 19 residues. With V trimmed by 0 bases and J by 0 bases, 8 bases remained unmatched.

The CDR3: CASSLGWKEQYF. CDR3 in DNA: TGTGCCAGCAGCTTAGGGTGGAAGGAGCAGTACTTC. The V and J genes are TRBV7-8 and TRBJ2-7; D call uncertain. The ends were cut back, 1 base at V and 7 bases at J, with 8 bases in the middle. The CDR3 is made up of 12 amino acids. The germline V gene has CDR1 SGHVS and CDR2 FQNEAQ.

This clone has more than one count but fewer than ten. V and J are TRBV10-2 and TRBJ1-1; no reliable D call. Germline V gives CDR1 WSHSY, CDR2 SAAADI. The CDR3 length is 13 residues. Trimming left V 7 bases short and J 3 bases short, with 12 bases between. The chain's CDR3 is CASKGWADTEAFF. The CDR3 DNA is TGCGCCAGCAAAGGGTGGGCGGACACTGAAGCTTTCTTT.

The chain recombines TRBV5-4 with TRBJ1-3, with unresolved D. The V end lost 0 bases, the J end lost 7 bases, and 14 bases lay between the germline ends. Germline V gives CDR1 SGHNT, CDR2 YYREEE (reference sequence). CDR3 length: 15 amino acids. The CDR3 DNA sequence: TGTGCCAGCAGCTTGGAGGCGGCCCTGGGTAACACCATATATTTT. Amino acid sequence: CASSLEAALGNTIYF.

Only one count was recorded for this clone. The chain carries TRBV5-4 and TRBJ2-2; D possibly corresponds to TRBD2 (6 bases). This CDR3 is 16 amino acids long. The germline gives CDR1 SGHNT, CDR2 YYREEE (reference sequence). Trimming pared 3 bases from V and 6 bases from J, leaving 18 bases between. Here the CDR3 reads CASSSPGRLASGELFF. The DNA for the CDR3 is TGTGCCAGCAGCTCACCGGGACGGCTAGCGTCCGGGGAGCTGTTTTTT.

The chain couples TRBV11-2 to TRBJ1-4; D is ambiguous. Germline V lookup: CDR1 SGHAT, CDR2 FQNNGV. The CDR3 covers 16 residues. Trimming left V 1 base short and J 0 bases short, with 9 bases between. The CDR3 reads CASSLGREPTNEKLFF. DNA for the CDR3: TGTGCCAGCAGCTTAGGGAGGGAGCCAACTAATGAAAAACTGTTTTTT. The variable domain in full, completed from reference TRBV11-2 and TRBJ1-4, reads EAGVAQSPRYKIIEKRQSVAFWCNPISGHATLYWYQQILGQGPKLLIQFQNNGVVDDSQLPKDRFSAERLKGVDSTLKIQPAKLEDSAVYLCASSLGREPTNEKLFFGSGTQLSVL.

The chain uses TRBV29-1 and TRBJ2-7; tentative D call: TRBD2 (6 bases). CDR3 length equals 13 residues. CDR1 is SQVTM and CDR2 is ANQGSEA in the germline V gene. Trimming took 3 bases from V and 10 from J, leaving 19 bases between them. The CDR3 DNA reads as TGCAGCGTTGAGGGGGAGGTAGATCTGAAACAGTACTTC. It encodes CSVEGEVDLKQYF.

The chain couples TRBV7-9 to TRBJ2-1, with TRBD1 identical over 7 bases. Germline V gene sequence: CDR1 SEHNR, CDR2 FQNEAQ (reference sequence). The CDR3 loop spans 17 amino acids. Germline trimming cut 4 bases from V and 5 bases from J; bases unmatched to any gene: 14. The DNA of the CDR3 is TGTGCCAGCAGCTCCGCGAACTTCGGACAGGAGGACAATGAGCAGTTCTTC. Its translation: CASSSANFGQEDNEQFF.

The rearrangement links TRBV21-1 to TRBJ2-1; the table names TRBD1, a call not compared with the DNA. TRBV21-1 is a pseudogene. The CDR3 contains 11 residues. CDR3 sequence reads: CASSHFCTVFF. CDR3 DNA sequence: TGTGCCAGCAGTCACTTCTGCACAGTCTTCTTC.

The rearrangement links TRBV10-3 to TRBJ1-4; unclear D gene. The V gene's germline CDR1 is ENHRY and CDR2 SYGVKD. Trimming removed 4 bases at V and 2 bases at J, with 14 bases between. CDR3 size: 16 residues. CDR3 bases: TGTGCCATCAGTGCCCGCCCGGGTAGCACTAATGAAAAACTGTTTTTT. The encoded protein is CAISARPGSTNEKLFF.